One and the same sample provided the 25 T cell receptor beta chains below, sequenced in a study of shared clonotypes between healthy human individuals. The data were produced by immunoSEQ multiplex PCR, yet TCRdb's version contains in-frame clones alone and is incomplete. The sample holds about 1.9 million clones, 85% to 95% seen once. Naive CD8 cells, CD45RO-negative and positively selected for CCR7, excluded terminally differentiated effector memory CD45RA+ cells. Sequenced sample: naive CD8+ T cells from PBMCs. The receptors were gathered from a man in his late teens or twenties in good health. Some clones in this sample may be carry-over from other donors' samples.

The chain couples TRBV27 to TRBJ2-3, with unresolved D. Germline V gene sequence: CDR1 MNHEY, CDR2 SMNVEV (reference sequence). This CDR3 has 15 amino acids. Trimming stripped 6 bases from V and 4 bases from J, with 17 bases between. CDR3 amino acids: CASRTFKRLPDTQYF. CDR3 bases: TGTGCCAGCAGAACCTTTAAGCGTTTGCCAGATACGCAGTATTTT.

The chain joins TRBV27 to TRBJ2-7, with 7 bases identical to TRBD1. Germline CDR1 is MNHEY and CDR2 is SMNVEV (reference sequence). Losses at the gene ends were 3 bases for V and 5 bases for J; bases not matched to a gene: 1. The CDR3 totals 12 residues. In nucleotides, the CDR3 is TGTGCCAGCAGTTTGGGGACAGACGAGCAGTACTTC. This translates into CASSLGTDEQYF.

The J gene is TRBJ2-2, the V gene TRBV27; TRBD2 aligns across 7 bases. This CDR3 comprises 16 residues. The germline V gene encodes CDR1 MNHEY and CDR2 SMNVEV (reference sequence). V was pared by 0 bases and J by 1 base, with 2 bases of the junction left unmatched. DNA of the CDR3: TGTGCCAGCAGTTTATCGCCTAGCGGGAACACCGGGGAGCTGTTTTTT. This gives the protein CASSLSPSGNTGELFF.

The gene calls are TRBV19 and TRBJ1-1; D not certain. V shed 3 bases and J shed 1 base, with 12 bases lying between them. This CDR3 region has 15 residues. CDR1 is LNHDA, CDR2 SQIVND, per germline (reference sequence). CDR3 protein: CASSILAVRNTEAFF. The DNA for the CDR3 is TGTGCCAGTAGTATTTTGGCAGTCAGGAACACTGAAGCTTTCTTT.

This rearrangement joins TRBV4-3 to TRBJ2-1; D is perhaps TRBD2 (5 bases). With 0 bases removed from V and 10 bases from J, the gap between germline ends came to 22 bases. Per germline, CDR1 LGHNA and CDR2 YSLEER. This CDR3 comprises 17 residues. The CDR3 DNA is TGCGCCAGCAGCCAAGATTGGCGTATGTCTAGCTATCGCGAGCAGTTCTTC. Translated: CASSQDWRMSSYREQFF.

The chain couples TRBV6-1 to TRBJ2-1, with 10 nucleotides matching TRBD2. CDR3 length: 16 amino acids. Germline loops: CDR1 MNHNS, CDR2 SASEGT. The V segment lost 6 bases and the J segment 2 bases; nucleotides outside the gene matches: 7. The CDR3 region is CASRELSGRAYNEQFF. In DNA form, the CDR3 reads TGTGCCAGCAGGGAACTGAGCGGGAGGGCCTACAATGAGCAGTTCTTC.

This clone was picked up a small number of times. The chain links TRBV10-1 to TRBJ1-2; 9 nucleotides align to TRBD1. Losses at the gene ends were 7 bases for V and 0 bases for J; bases not matched to a gene: 3. Germline CDR1 reads WNHNN; CDR2 reads SYGVQD (reference sequence). The length of the CDR3 is 14 residues. The CDR3 DNA is TGCGCCAGCAACAGGGGGCCGCCTAACTATGGCTACACCTTC. Amino acids: CASNRGPPNYGYTF.

J is TRBJ2-7 and V is TRBV6-5; the match to TRBD2 covers 11 bases. CDR3 length equals 15 residues. From germline, CDR1 is MNHEY and CDR2 SVGAGI. The V and J ends lost 2 bases and 2 bases, in that order; junction bases with no gene match: 2. CDR3 loop: CASSYHSGRAYEQYF. CDR3 bases: TGTGCCAGCAGTTACCATAGCGGGAGGGCCTACGAGCAGTACTTC.

The chain recombines TRBV5-6 with TRBJ1-3; D ambiguous. There are 16 residues in the CDR3. Germline V gene sequence: CDR1 SGHDT, CDR2 YYEEEE. Between the trimmed V and J ends, which lost 3 bases and 6 bases, there was a span of 19 bases. The CDR3 sequence: CASSSQRPPVENTIYF. The DNA of the CDR3 is TGTGCCAGCAGCTCACAGAGACCGCCGGTAGAAAACACCATATATTTT. Filled out from reference TRBV5-6 and TRBJ1-3, the complete variable domain reads DAGVTQSPTHLIKTRGQQVTLRCSPKSGHDTVSWYQQALGQGPQFIFQYYEEEERQRGNFPDRFSGHQFPNYSSELNVNALLLGDSALYLCASSSQRPPVENTIYFGEGSWLTVV.

This chain uses TRBV6-5 with TRBJ1-1, with D maybe TRBD1 (5 bases). V lost 7 bases, J lost 3 bases, and 15 bases lay in between. The CDR3 has 14 residues. The germline V gene encodes CDR1 MNHEY and CDR2 SVGAGI. The chain's CDR3 is CASTPGGEDTEAFF. The CDR3 DNA reads TGTGCCAGCACCCCTGGGGGGGAGGACACTGAAGCTTTCTTT.

As concerns this clone: The sample holds other DNA sequences that translate to the same CDR3. The gene calls are TRBV27 and TRBJ1-1; tentative D call: TRBD1 (5 bases). Trimming removed 5 bases from V and 2 bases from J, with 9 bases in between. The CDR3 sequence is 13 residues long. In germline, CDR1 is MNHEY, CDR2 SMNVEV (reference sequence). The DNA for the CDR3 is TGTGCCAGCAGTACGACAGCTAACACTGAAGCTTTCTTT. It yields the protein CASSTTANTEAFF.

The chain joins TRBV29-1 to TRBJ2-7, with a possible D match to TRBD2 (6 bases). Trimming removed 7 bases at V and 0 bases at J, with 13 bases between. Germline V gene lookup returns CDR1 SQVTM and CDR2 ANQGSEA. This CDR3 comprises 13 residues. CDR3 residues: CSAVGTHSYEQYF. The CDR3 DNA reads as TGCAGCGCCGTCGGGACTCACTCCTACGAGCAGTACTTC.

This sequence joins TRBV11-1 and TRBJ2-7, with a tentative D call TRBD2 (5 bases). The V end lost 5 bases, the J end lost 0 bases, and 14 bases lay between the germline ends. This CDR3 comprises 15 residues. CDR1 is SGHAT, CDR2 FQDESV, per germline (reference sequence). The CDR3 nucleotides read TGTGCCAGCAGCCCCGTCCCCAGCGGCTCCTACGAGCAGTACTTC. Residues: CASSPVPSGSYEQYF.

The chain recombines TRBV25-1 with TRBJ2-3; 8 nucleotides match TRBD2. CDR3 length: 17 amino acids. V shed 7 bases and J 0 bases; nucleotides not matched to a gene: 12. CDR1 MGHDK and CDR2 SYGVNS come from the germline V gene. The DNA of the CDR3 is TGTGCCAGCATGAGGGGTAGCGGGGCCCTGAGCACAGATACGCAGTATTTT. Amino acid sequence: CASMRGSGALSTDTQYF. The variable domain in full, with the rest retrieved from reference TRBV25-1 and TRBJ2-3, is EADIYQTPRYLVIGTGKKITLECSQTMGHDKMYWYQQDPGMELHLIHYSYGVNSTEKGDLSSESTVSRIRTEHFPLTLESARPSHTSQYLCASMRGSGALSTDTQYFGPGTRLTVL.

This chain links TRBV7-6 with TRBJ2-3; 8 bases match TRBD2. In germline, CDR1 is SGHVS, CDR2 FNYEAQ. This CDR3 contains 16 residues. With 2 bases clipped from V and 6 bases from J, the junction kept 10 bases outside the gene matches. As DNA, the CDR3 is TGTGCCAGCAGCTTATTGGCTAGCGGGCGGTCGGATACGCAGTATTTT. Protein sequence: CASSLLASGRSDTQYF. The full variable domain, completed using reference TRBV7-6 and TRBJ2-3, is GAGVSQSPRYKVTKRGQDVALRCDPISGHVSLYWYRQALGQGPEFLTYFNYEAQQDKSGLPNDRFSAERPEGSISTLTIQRTEQRDSAMYRCASSLLASGRSDTQYFGPGTRLTVL.

Points on this clone: Other DNA sequences in this specimen translate into the identical CDR3. CDR3 sequence: CASSSRGSTDTQYF. The CDR3 DNA is TGTGCCAGCAGTTCTAGGGGGAGCACAGATACGCAGTATTTT. This chain uses TRBV27 with TRBJ2-3, with a possible D match to TRBD1 (6 bases). Germline CDR1 is MNHEY and CDR2 is SMNVEV (reference sequence). V lost 4 bases and J 0 bases, leaving 8 bases between the germline ends. The CDR3 contains 14 residues.

The chain couples TRBV9 to TRBJ2-1, with unresolved D. The CDR3 contains 14 residues. Germline assignment: CDR1 SGDLS and CDR2 YYNGEE. The V end was cut by 2 bases, the J end by 5 bases, with 11 bases between. This CDR3 is CASSVDSLHNEQFF. In DNA, the CDR3 is TGTGCCAGCAGCGTTGATAGTCTACACAATGAGCAGTTCTTC. Based on the CDR3 plus reference TRBV9 and TRBJ2-1, the full variable domain is DSGVTQTPKHLITATGQRVTLRCSPRSGDLSVYWYQQSLDQGLQFLIQYYNGEERAKGNILERFSAQQFPDLHSELNLSSLELGDSALYFCASSVDSLHNEQFFGPGTRLTVL.

The V gene is TRBV7-9, the J gene TRBJ2-7, with 10 nucleotides matching TRBD2. With 0 bases clipped from V and 5 bases from J, the junction kept 4 bases outside the gene matches. Germline V CDR1 and CDR2: SEHNR, FQNEAQ (reference sequence). The CDR3 loop spans 15 amino acids. CDR3 in amino acids: CASSLAGSGRNEQYF. CDR3 coding DNA: TGTGCCAGCAGCTTAGCTGGTAGCGGGAGGAACGAGCAGTACTTC.

This CDR3 reads CASSLRTANQPQHF. DNA of the CDR3: TGTGCCAGCAGCTTAAGGACAGCCAATCAGCCCCAGCATTTT. The chain employs TRBV7-6 and TRBJ1-5; the D gene is possibly TRBD1 (6 bases). The V end was cut by 2 bases, the J end by 3 bases, with 8 bases between. CDR1 is SGHVS, CDR2 FNYEAQ, per germline. This CDR3 is built from 14 residues.

The genes are TRBV6-5 and TRBJ1-5; the D is unclear. The CDR3 loop spans 13 amino acids. Trimming left V 2 bases short and J 6 bases short, with 8 bases between. Germline loops: CDR1 MNHEY, CDR2 SVGAGI. This chain's CDR3 is CASSYGIGQPQHF. The DNA of the CDR3 is TGTGCCAGCAGTTACGGGATAGGTCAGCCCCAGCATTTT.

As regards this clone: One end of the junction is discordant with germline, which a read error may explain. The V call is TRBV7-3, the J call TRBJ2-3; 8 bases fit TRBD2. In germline, CDR1 is SGHTA, CDR2 FQGTGA. The CDR3 spans 14 residues. CDR3 DNA sequence: TGTGCCAGCGGCTTTGCGGGGGGCGCGGATACGCAGTATTTT. As protein: CASGFAGGADTQYF.

The chain is built from TRBV6-6 and TRBJ1-1; maybe TRBD1 (5 bases). From germline, CDR1 is MNHNY and CDR2 SVGAGI (reference sequence). The CDR3 length is 14 residues. V lost 0 bases to trimming and J lost 8 bases, with 13 bases between them. CDR3 region: CASSYSVTGTEAFF. DNA for the CDR3: TGTGCCAGCAGTTACTCGGTCACCGGGACCGAAGCTTTCTTT.

V gene TRBV27 combines with J gene TRBJ1-2; possible D gene TRBD1, 5 bases. Trimming shortened V by 8 bases and J by 3 bases, and 13 bases separated the two germline ends. The CDR3 extends over 13 amino acids. Per germline, CDR1 MNHEY and CDR2 SMNVEV (reference sequence). The CDR3 nucleotides are TGTGCCAGCTCCGGGGGGATCGACTATGGCTACACCTTC. It codes for CASSGGIDYGYTF.

The chain couples TRBV27 to TRBJ1-2; D unclear. Germline CDR1 is MNHEY and CDR2 is SMNVEV (reference sequence). This CDR3 spans 16 amino acids. The V end was cut by 4 bases, the J end by 4 bases, with 19 bases between. The CDR3 region is CASSWRLRADGYGYTF. CDR3 bases: TGTGCCAGCAGTTGGAGGTTGAGGGCAGATGGCTATGGCTACACCTTC.

The V gene is TRBV4-3, the J gene TRBJ2-6; possibly TRBD1 or TRBD2 for D (6 bases each). This CDR3 contains 17 residues. V was trimmed by 1 base and J by 4 bases, leaving 14 bases between them. Germline CDR1 reads LGHNA; CDR2 reads YSLEER. CDR3 nucleotides: TGCGCCAGCAGCCAAGGATATCGGGGGCCCGGGGCCAACGTCCTGACTTTC. Residues: CASSQGYRGPGANVLTF.